The 28 T cell receptor beta chains presented below share a single source sample, sequenced in a study of cytotoxic CD8 clonotypes in ibrutinib-treated CLL. The repertoire was sequenced with immunoSEQ multiplex PCR; TCRdb's copy has only in-frame clones and lacks some. The data show 100,000 to 150,000 clones, roughly 85% seen once. The sample consisted of PBMCs, taken after 24 months of ibrutinib treatment. The receptor set was obtained from a human donor with chronic lymphocytic leukemia.

This chain joins TRBV5-1 and TRBJ2-5, with D possibly TRBD1 on 5 matching bases. There are 14 residues in the CDR3. CDR1 SGHRS and CDR2 YFSETQ come from the germline V gene. Trimming left V 3 bases short and J 3 bases short, with 12 bases between. In nucleotides, the CDR3 is TGCGCCAGCAGCTCAGGGTCACGAAAAGAGACCCAGTACTTC. Protein product: CASSSGSRKETQYF.

This clone was recorded only once. The gene calls are TRBV4-2 and TRBJ2-3; 9 nucleotides agree with TRBD2. Germline V gene data show CDR1 as LGHNA and CDR2 as YNFKEQ. This CDR3 has 12 amino acids. J gave up 14 bases and V 1 base, and 4 bases lay outside the gene matches. The CDR3 sequence: CASSQGSGRWYF. Here the CDR3 DNA reads TGTGCCAGCAGCCAAGGTAGCGGGAGATGGTATTTT.

This chain joins TRBV7-2 and TRBJ2-1; 11 bases map to TRBD1. The CDR3 is made up of 14 amino acids. V lost 0 bases, J lost 14 bases, and 6 bases stayed unmatched. Per germline, CDR1 SGHTA and CDR2 FQGNSA. CDR3 DNA sequence: TGTGCCAGCAGCTTAGCGCCCGGACAGGGGGCAAAGTTCTTC. This encodes CASSLAPGQGAKFF. Full variable domain (remainder filled in from reference TRBV7-2 and TRBJ2-1): GAGVSQSPSNKVTEKGKDVELRCDPISGHTALYWYRQSLGQGLEFLIYFQGNSAPDKSGLPSDRFSAERTGGSVSTLTIQRTQQEDSAVYLCASSLAPGQGAKFFGPGTRLTVL.

This sequence joins TRBV27 and TRBJ2-1, with D perhaps matching TRBD1 (6 bases). The CDR3 has 14 residues. CDR1 and CDR2 (germline): MNHEY, SMNVEV (reference sequence). V was cut by 10 bases and J by 4 bases, with 17 bases left in between. The CDR3 is CATHSGDSYNEQFF. The CDR3 DNA reads TGTGCCACCCATTCAGGGGATAGTTACAATGAGCAGTTCTTC.

The rearrangement uses TRBV27 and TRBJ1-6; D might be TRBD1 (5 bases). V lost 6 bases and J 7 bases, leaving 16 bases between the germline ends. Germline V lookup: CDR1 MNHEY, CDR2 SMNVEV (reference sequence). The CDR3 extends over 15 amino acids. Written as DNA, the CDR3 is TGTGCCAGCAGGATTCTGGGGGTGGAGAATTCACCCCTCCACTTT. Amino acid sequence: CASRILGVENSPLHF.

The CDR3 protein is CASVPQPSTDTQYF. In DNA form, the CDR3 reads TGCGCCAGCGTACCGCAGCCGAGCACAGATACGCAGTATTTT. The chain is built from TRBV5-1 and TRBJ2-3; unclear D gene. Between the trimmed V and J ends, which lost 7 bases and 0 bases, there was a span of 12 bases. CDR1 is SGHRS and CDR2 is YFSETQ in the germline V gene. This CDR3 region has 14 residues.

The J gene is TRBJ1-1, the V gene TRBV21-1; the table assigns TRBD1, which was not confirmed against the DNA. TRBV21-1 is reported as a pseudogene. The CDR3 runs 13 residues. The CDR3 DNA follows: TGTGCCAGCATTCCCCGGGACAGGGGTGAAGCTTTCTTT. Protein product: CASIPRDRGEAFF.

The gene calls are TRBV19 and TRBJ2-5; D is perhaps TRBD2 (6 bases). CDR1 and CDR2 (germline): LNHDA, SQIVND (reference sequence). The CDR3 sequence is 14 residues long. Trimming removed 2 bases from V and 5 bases from J, with 12 bases in between. DNA of the CDR3: TGTGCCAGTAGTATAAATGGGGGGACGGAGACCCAGTACTTC. It encodes CASSINGGTETQYF.

The chain combines TRBV19 with TRBJ2-7; D gene unclear. The CDR3 extends over 15 amino acids. Trimming took off 3 bases at V and 0 bases at J, with 12 bases between the two ends. Per the germline V gene, CDR1 is LNHDA and CDR2 is SQIVND (reference sequence). DNA of the CDR3: TGTGCCAGTAGTATGCTACCCCAAAGCTCCTACGAGCAGTACTTC. Translating gives CASSMLPQSSYEQYF.

The V and J genes are TRBV28 and TRBJ2-3; 7 bases line up with TRBD2. This CDR3 has 15 residues. With 6 bases clipped from V and 6 bases from J, the junction kept 12 bases outside the gene matches. CDR1 is MDHEN and CDR2 is SYDVKM in the germline V gene. The CDR3 reads CASRTVGGVLDTQYF. The CDR3 DNA sequence: TGTGCCAGCAGAACCGTGGGAGGGGTCTTGGATACGCAGTATTTT. The whole variable domain, remainder taken from reference TRBV28 and TRBJ2-3, is DVKVTQSSRYLVKRTGEKVFLECVQDMDHENMFWYRQDPGLGLRLIYFSYDVKMKEKGDIPEGYSVSREKKERFSLILESASTNQTSMYLCASRTVGGVLDTQYFGPGTRLTVL.

V is TRBV6-5 and J is TRBJ2-1; TRBD2 agrees at 8 bases. The trim removed 7 bases at V and 7 bases at J, leaving 6 bases unmatched. This CDR3 comprises 13 residues. Germline V gives CDR1 MNHEY, CDR2 SVGAGI. The CDR3 spells CASTASGLNEQFF. For the CDR3, the DNA is TGTGCCAGCACTGCTAGCGGGCTGAATGAGCAGTTCTTC.

The chain combines TRBV2 with TRBJ1-1; 9 bases fit TRBD1. With 4 bases clipped from V and 5 bases from J, the junction kept 2 bases outside the gene matches. The CDR3 runs to 13 residues. Germline assignment: CDR1 SNHLY and CDR2 FYNNEI. CDR3 protein: CASSGQGETEAFF. In DNA form, the CDR3 reads TGTGCCAGCAGTGGACAGGGGGAGACTGAAGCTTTCTTT.

The chain recombines TRBV4-1 with TRBJ2-3, with D maybe TRBD2 (7 bases). The germline gives CDR1 MGHRA, CDR2 YSYEKL. The germline V and J ends were trimmed by 4 bases and 6 bases, with 23 bases remaining between them. This CDR3 is 17 amino acids long. CDR3 loop: CASSLDLVGGPVDTQYF. The CDR3 region has the DNA TGCGCCAGCAGCCTAGATCTCGTGGGGGGGCCTGTGGATACGCAGTATTTT.

The gene calls are TRBV10-3 and TRBJ2-7; 8 nucleotides match TRBD1. Germline V gives CDR1 ENHRY, CDR2 SYGVKD. Germline trimming cut 4 bases from V and 5 bases from J; bases unmatched to any gene: 1. The CDR3 covers 12 residues. This chain's CDR3 is CAISAQGDEQYF. DNA of the CDR3: TGTGCCATCAGTGCACAGGGGGACGAGCAGTACTTC.

The genes are TRBV18 and TRBJ2-7; 12 bases align to TRBD2. Germline V gives CDR1 KGHSH, CDR2 LQKENI. The CDR3 totals 16 residues. With V trimmed by 6 bases and J by 7 bases, 13 bases remained unmatched. As DNA, the CDR3 is TGTGCCAGCTCCCTGGCCCGACTAGCGGGAGTTGGAGAGCAGTACTTC. It yields the protein CASSLARLAGVGEQYF. Full variable domain (rest looked up from reference TRBV18 and TRBJ2-7): NAGVMQNPRHLVRRRGQEARLRCSPMKGHSHVYWYRQLPEEGLKFMVYLQKENIIDESGMPKERFSAEFPKEGPSILRIQQVVRGDSAAYFCASSLARLAGVGEQYFGPGTRLTVT.

This chain joins TRBV7-2 and TRBJ1-1; TRBD1 aligns across 9 bases. The CDR3 spans 13 residues. In germline, CDR1 is SGHTA, CDR2 FQGNSA. Trimming cost V 5 bases and J 6 bases; bases outside gene matches: 4. CDR3 sequence reads: CASSNDRGAEAFF. Written as DNA, the CDR3 is TGTGCCAGCAGCAACGACAGGGGGGCTGAAGCTTTCTTT.

The chain employs TRBV4-3 and TRBJ1-1; D uncertain. Germline-derived CDR1 and CDR2 are LGHNA and YSLEER. The CDR3 consists of 17 residues. Between the trimmed V and J ends, which lost 0 bases and 5 bases, there was a span of 19 bases. DNA for the CDR3: TGCGCCAGCAGCCAAGATAGTATTACCCCAAGGGAAACTGAAGCTTTCTTT. This sequence encodes CASSQDSITPRETEAFF.

The rearrangement joins TRBV7-9 to TRBJ2-3, with a tentative D call TRBD2 (5 bases). Trimming removed 5 bases from V and 1 base from J, with 13 bases in between. CDR1 is SEHNR, CDR2 FQNEAQ, per germline (reference sequence). CDR3 length: 15 amino acids. CDR3 sequence: CASSLARVGTDTQYF. In DNA form, the CDR3 reads TGTGCCAGCAGCCTGGCGAGGGTCGGCACAGATACGCAGTATTTT.

This chain joins TRBV29-1 and TRBJ2-6, with 7 positions matching TRBD1. Trimming took 1 base from V and 0 from J; bases not matched to a gene: 9. CDR3 length: 18 residues. Germline CDR1 reads SQVTM; CDR2 reads ANQGSEA. CDR3 sequence reads: CSVEAPRGGPSGANVLTF. Written as DNA, the CDR3 is TGCAGCGTTGAAGCCCCGAGAGGGGGCCCCTCTGGGGCCAACGTCCTGACTTTC.

This clone appeared a single time. This chain links TRBV5-1 with TRBJ1-2; the D gene is possibly TRBD1 (6 bases). Trimming cost V 4 bases and J 4 bases, with 17 bases left between them. The CDR3 runs 15 residues. CDR1 SGHRS and CDR2 YFSETQ come from the germline V gene. CDR3 amino acids: CASSPPGGGAYGYTF. The DNA for the CDR3 is TGCGCCAGCAGCCCCCCTGGAGGGGGGGCCTATGGCTACACCTTC. Filled out from reference TRBV5-1 and TRBJ1-2, the complete variable domain reads KAGVTQTPRYLIKTRGQQVTLSCSPISGHRSVSWYQQTPGQGLQFLFEYFSETQRNKGNFPGRFSGRQFSNSRSEMNVSTLELGDSALYLCASSPPGGGAYGYTFGSGTRLTVV.

The CDR3 DNA sequence: TGTGCCAGCAGCATAGGGAGGGCCACCTACAATGAGCAGTTCTTC. This encodes CASSIGRATYNEQFF. V usage is TRBV7-3 and J usage is TRBJ2-1, with 7 bases identical to TRBD2. The CDR3 sequence is 15 residues long. Trimming at V came to 5 bases and at J to 2 bases, leaving 6 bases not matched to a gene. Per germline, CDR1 SGHTA and CDR2 FQGTGA.

This clone was recorded once. The rearrangement uses TRBV18 and TRBJ2-7; TRBD1 matches at 9 bases. The CDR3 covers 17 residues. From germline, CDR1 is KGHSH and CDR2 LQKENI. The J segment lost 4 bases and the V segment lost 3 bases, leaving 13 bases of the junction unmatched. The CDR3 protein is CASSPDRTGVKPYEQYF. DNA of the CDR3: TGTGCCAGCTCACCTGATCGGACAGGGGTAAAGCCTTACGAGCAGTACTTC.

The rearrangement links TRBV18 to TRBJ1-4; 8 bases agree with TRBD1. The V gene's germline CDR1 is KGHSH and CDR2 LQKENI. The V gene end was trimmed by 2 bases and the J gene end by 8 bases; junction bases not matched to a gene: 7. The CDR3 totals 15 residues. The CDR3 coding sequence is TGTGCCAGCTCACCATCTTGGACAGGGAACGAAAAACTGTTTTTT. It codes for CASSPSWTGNEKLFF.

This chain links TRBV29-1 with TRBJ2-5; tentative D call: TRBD1 (5 bases). The CDR3 runs to 13 residues. The germline gives CDR1 SQVTM, CDR2 ANQGSEA. V was clipped by 6 bases and J by 2 bases, with 13 bases between them. CDR3 bases: TGCAGCGTGGAGCAGGGTCCTCAAGAGACCCAGTACTTC. Translating it yields CSVEQGPQETQYF.

This rearrangement joins TRBV5-1 to TRBJ1-3; D is possibly TRBD1 (5 bases). The CDR3 spans 13 residues. V lost 7 bases and J lost 3, with 11 bases in between. From germline, CDR1 is SGHRS and CDR2 YFSETQ. The DNA of the CDR3 is TGCGCCAGCGGACATCCCGGTGGAAACACCATATATTTT. This encodes CASGHPGGNTIYF.

This chain links TRBV12-2 with TRBJ1-5; the table's D call, TRBD1, has no DNA check behind it. TRBV12-2 has pseudogene status. The CDR3 contains 18 residues. CDR3 coding DNA: TGTGCAAGTCGCTTAGCGTCCTGGACAGTTCATAGCAATCAGCCCCAGCATTTT. Protein sequence: CASRLASWTVHSNQPQHF.

J is TRBJ2-2 and V is TRBV7-3, with TRBD1 matching over 8 bases. With V trimmed by 5 bases and J by 6 bases, 8 bases remained unmatched. Germline CDR1 reads SGHTA; CDR2 reads FQGTGA. This CDR3 contains 15 residues. DNA of the CDR3: TGTGCCAGCAGCCAGGACAGGGTGGTGGCCGGGGAGCTGTTTTTT. It codes for CASSQDRVVAGELFF.

As to this clone: The limits of the CDR3 on the DNA are not certain, so only TCRdb's listed CDR3 is given. The CDR3 here is CASRRSGQGNTIYF. This sequence joins TRBV7-8 and TRBJ1-3; TRBD1 is taken as the D call from the table, unchecked against the DNA. CDR1 and CDR2 from the germline V gene are SGHVS and FQNEAQ. The CDR3 length is 14 residues, termini included.